The clone carrying this T cell receptor (beta chain) was detected many times. The sample belongs to a study of T cells after yellow fever vaccination. MiXCR, applied by TCRdb to the 5' RACE reads, yields one record per CDR3 protein. The sample holds roughly 310,000 distinct CDR3 sequences, 3% to 4.5% seen once. V was clipped by 2 bases and J by 0 bases, with 3 bases between them. Germline V gene data show CDR1 as SGHRS and CDR2 as YFSETQ. The CDR3 contains 14 residues. The rearrangement links TRBV5-1 to TRBJ2-6; D is uncertain. This specimen consisted of PBMCs, obtained on the day of the yellow fever booster vaccination. The receptor comes from a man aged 18-30 years who received the YFV17D yellow fever vaccine. Here the CDR3 reads CASSFFSGANVLTF. CDR3 in DNA: TGCGCCAGCAGCTTCTTCTCTGGGGCCAACGTCCTGACTTTC.